This is a list of T cell receptor beta chains from one sample in a study of spatial heterogeneity in lung cancer. TCRdb processed the 5' RACE reads anew with MiXCR; each CDR3 protein has one entry. This sample carries some 11,000 distinct CDR3 sequences, roughly 7.9% of them seen once, and the ten largest clones take under 30%. The specimen comprised PBMCs, sampled at surgery. These receptors originate from a male donor with early-stage non-small cell lung cancer. Both conserved end residues are part of each CDR3. The D gene is left open where the match is weak. Part of the rows lack a size; the others show once, few, many or a class for expanded clones.

v_gene: TRBV24-1; j_gene: TRBJ2-5; abundance: many; len: 12; d_gene: -; CDR3nt: TGTGCCACCAGTGATTTGTTGGAGACCCAGTACTTC; CDR3aa: CATSDLLETQYF
v_gene: TRBV20-1; j_gene: TRBJ2-1; abundance: few; len: 13; d_gene: TRBD1; CDR3nt: TGCAGTGCTAGGGTACAGGGGGCGGATGAGCAGTTCTTC; CDR3aa: CSARVQGADEQFF
v_gene: TRBV14; j_gene: TRBJ2-1; abundance: many; len: 14; d_gene: -; CDR3nt: TGTGCCAGCAGCCAAGTTGCCCCCTACAATGAGCAGTTCTTC; CDR3aa: CASSQVAPYNEQFF
v_gene: TRBV4-1; j_gene: TRBJ2-2; abundance: -; len: 17; d_gene: TRBD2; CDR3nt: TGCGCCAGCAGCTCCGCGACTAGCGGGCGTAACACCGGGGAGCTGTTTTTT; CDR3aa: CASSSATSGRNTGELFF
v_gene: TRBV27; j_gene: TRBJ1-2; abundance: many; len: 13; d_gene: -; CDR3nt: TGTGCCAGCAGCGGAACAGGGAACTATGGCTACACCTTC; CDR3aa: CASSGTGNYGYTF
v_gene: TRBV27; j_gene: TRBJ2-7; abundance: many; len: 14; d_gene: -; CDR3nt: TGTGCCAGCAGTTTATCGAAGGGCTCCTACGAGCAGTACTTC; CDR3aa: CASSLSKGSYEQYF
v_gene: TRBV7-2; j_gene: TRBJ2-2; abundance: -; len: 16; d_gene: TRBD2; CDR3nt: TGTGCCAGCAGCTTAGGGGCTAGCGGGGAGACCGGGGAGCTGTTTTTT; CDR3aa: CASSLGASGETGELFF
v_gene: TRBV6-5; j_gene: TRBJ2-3; abundance: -; len: 13; d_gene: -; CDR3nt: TGTGCCAGCAGTTACCTCACAAATTCGGCGCAGTATTTT; CDR3aa: CASSYLTNSAQYF
v_gene: TRBV7-2; j_gene: TRBJ2-6; abundance: -; len: 15; d_gene: -; CDR3nt: TGTGCGAGGGGCCAGGGGAGCTCTGGGGCCAACGTCCTGACTTTC; CDR3aa: CARGQGSSGANVLTF
v_gene: TRBV7-2; j_gene: TRBJ2-7; abundance: many; len: 15; d_gene: TRBD2; CDR3nt: TGTGCCAGCAGCCCTTCTGGCGGGGGGGCATACGAGCAGTACTTC; CDR3aa: CASSPSGGGAYEQYF
v_gene: TRBV9; j_gene: TRBJ1-4; abundance: many; len: 15; d_gene: TRBD1; CDR3nt: TGTGCCAGCAGCGCGGGGACAGCAACTAATGAAAAACTGTTTTTT; CDR3aa: CASSAGTATNEKLFF
v_gene: TRBV7-9; j_gene: TRBJ2-1; abundance: many; len: 14; d_gene: -; CDR3nt: TGTGCCAGCAGCTTAGCGCTAGAGAGCAATGAGCAGTTCTTC; CDR3aa: CASSLALESNEQFF
v_gene: TRBV27; j_gene: TRBJ2-5; abundance: many; len: 18; d_gene: TRBD2; CDR3nt: TGTGCCAGCAGTCTCAGTACACCGGGCGGGGGGGCCAGTGAGACCCAGTACTTC; CDR3aa: CASSLSTPGGGASETQYF
v_gene: TRBV20-1; j_gene: TRBJ2-7; abundance: once; len: 16; d_gene: -; CDR3nt: TGCAGTGCTAGACCCTGGGGGCGGGAAGGTACCTACGAGCAGTACTTC; CDR3aa: CSARPWGREGTYEQYF
v_gene: TRBV29-1; j_gene: TRBJ1-1; abundance: many; len: 21; d_gene: -; CDR3nt: TGCAGCGTTGAAGATCTTAAGGACACAGGGACTGCCCGACCTTTGAACACTGAAGCTTTCTTT; CDR3aa: CSVEDLKDTGTARPLNTEAFF
v_gene: TRBV4-3; j_gene: TRBJ1-1; abundance: -; len: 14; d_gene: -; CDR3nt: TGCGCCAGCAGCCAAGTGTTGGCCGTCACTGAAGCTTTCTTT; CDR3aa: CASSQVLAVTEAFF
v_gene: TRBV12-3/TRBV12-4; j_gene: TRBJ1-5; abundance: many; len: 12; d_gene: -; CDR3nt: TGTGCCAGCAGTTTAATGGGCCAGCCCCAGCATTTT; CDR3aa: CASSLMGQPQHF
v_gene: TRBV10-3; j_gene: TRBJ2-7; abundance: many; len: 12; d_gene: -; CDR3nt: TGTGCCATCAGTGAGGGGGGAGGCGAGCAGTACTTC; CDR3aa: CAISEGGGEQYF
v_gene: TRBV29-1; j_gene: TRBJ1-5; abundance: many; len: 13; d_gene: -; CDR3nt: TGCAGCGTTGCCGGGGACAGCAATCAGCCCCAGCATTTT; CDR3aa: CSVAGDSNQPQHF
v_gene: TRBV7-2; j_gene: TRBJ2-7; abundance: medium-sized; len: 14; d_gene: -; CDR3nt: TGTGCCAGCAGCTTAGAGGGGGGGCGGGCCGAGCAGTACTTC; CDR3aa: CASSLEGGRAEQYF
v_gene: TRBV7-2; j_gene: TRBJ1-2; abundance: many; len: 15; d_gene: TRBD1; CDR3nt: TGTGCCAGCAGCTTATGGGACAGTTCTCTCTATGGCTACACCTTC; CDR3aa: CASSLWDSSLYGYTF
v_gene: TRBV19; j_gene: TRBJ1-2; abundance: many; len: 14; d_gene: -; CDR3nt: TGTGCCAGTACCGATCCCCCAGGGTACTATGGCTACACCTTC; CDR3aa: CASTDPPGYYGYTF
v_gene: TRBV6-2/TRBV6-3; j_gene: TRBJ2-7; abundance: -; len: 14; d_gene: -; CDR3nt: TGCGCCTGCAGTCCTCGCCGCGCCACCTACGAGCAGTACTTC; CDR3aa: CACSPRRATYEQYF
v_gene: TRBV29-1; j_gene: TRBJ1-2; abundance: -; len: 10; d_gene: -; CDR3nt: TGCAGCGTCGCGGGGATTGGCTACACCTTC; CDR3aa: CSVAGIGYTF
v_gene: TRBV12-1; j_gene: TRBJ1-6; abundance: few; len: 15; d_gene: -; CDR3nt: TGTGCCAGCACCCTGGGACTTGCGGATAATTCACCCCTCCACTTT; CDR3aa: CASTLGLADNSPLHF
v_gene: TRBV11-2; j_gene: TRBJ2-3; abundance: medium-sized; len: 13; d_gene: -; CDR3nt: TGTGCCAGCAGTCCCCGGGTGGCAGATACGCAGTATTTT; CDR3aa: CASSPRVADTQYF
v_gene: TRBV7-2; j_gene: TRBJ2-1; abundance: many; len: 12; d_gene: -; CDR3nt: TGTGCCAGCAGCTTTGACTGGGATGAGCAGTTCTTC; CDR3aa: CASSFDWDEQFF
v_gene: TRBV11-3; j_gene: TRBJ2-2; abundance: many; len: 16; d_gene: -; CDR3nt: TGTGCCAGCAGCACCCTGGTGGGGGGCAACACCGGGGAGCTGTTTTTT; CDR3aa: CASSTLVGGNTGELFF
v_gene: TRBV5-1; j_gene: TRBJ2-2; abundance: many; len: 15; d_gene: TRBD2; CDR3nt: TGCGCCAGCAGCTTTTCGGGGGGGAACACCGGGGAGCTGTTTTTT; CDR3aa: CASSFSGGNTGELFF
v_gene: TRBV5-1; j_gene: TRBJ2-3; abundance: medium-sized; len: 12; d_gene: -; CDR3nt: TGCGCCAGCAGCCAGACATCCTATACGCAGTATTTT; CDR3aa: CASSQTSYTQYF
v_gene: TRBV9; j_gene: TRBJ2-2; abundance: many; len: 14; d_gene: -; CDR3nt: TGTGCCAGCAGCGTGCCCAGGGAATCCGGGGAGCTGTTTTTT; CDR3aa: CASSVPRESGELFF
v_gene: TRBV6-5; j_gene: TRBJ2-7; abundance: many; len: 16; d_gene: TRBD1; CDR3nt: TGTGCCAGCAGTTACAGGTCGGGACAGGGGACCCACGAGCAGTACTTC; CDR3aa: CASSYRSGQGTHEQYF
v_gene: TRBV7-6; j_gene: TRBJ2-1; abundance: medium-sized; len: 14; d_gene: -; CDR3nt: TGTGCCAGCAGCCCTCTGAGCTCCTACAATGAGCAGTTCTTC; CDR3aa: CASSPLSSYNEQFF
v_gene: TRBV12-3/TRBV12-4; j_gene: TRBJ2-5; abundance: -; len: 14; d_gene: -; CDR3nt: TGTGCCAGCAGTCCAAGGGTTAGTGGGGAGACCCAGTACTTC; CDR3aa: CASSPRVSGETQYF
v_gene: TRBV4-3; j_gene: TRBJ1-5; abundance: -; len: 13; d_gene: -; CDR3nt: TGCGCCAGCAGCCAAGTTTTAAATCAGCCCCAGCATTTT; CDR3aa: CASSQVLNQPQHF
v_gene: TRBV13; j_gene: TRBJ2-5; abundance: medium-sized; len: 15; d_gene: -; CDR3nt: TGTGCCAGCAGCTTAGGGTCTGACAGCCAAGAGACCCAGTACTTC; CDR3aa: CASSLGSDSQETQYF
v_gene: TRBV6-1; j_gene: TRBJ2-7; abundance: medium-sized; len: 12; d_gene: -; CDR3nt: TGTGCCAGCAGACGCCAGGGCCACGAGCAGTACTTC; CDR3aa: CASRRQGHEQYF
v_gene: TRBV24-1; j_gene: TRBJ2-7; abundance: many; len: 14; d_gene: -; CDR3nt: TGTGCCACCAGTGGGAACAGGGCTCCCTACGAGCAGTACTTC; CDR3aa: CATSGNRAPYEQYF
v_gene: TRBV9; j_gene: TRBJ1-1; abundance: -; len: 13; d_gene: -; CDR3nt: TGTGCCAGCAGTGCGGGGGTTGGCACTGAAGCTTTCTTT; CDR3aa: CASSAGVGTEAFF
v_gene: TRBV7-8; j_gene: TRBJ2-7; abundance: -; len: 16; d_gene: -; CDR3nt: TGTGCCAGCAGCTTAGGTGGCAGGTCTGGCTCCTACGAGCAGTACTTC; CDR3aa: CASSLGGRSGSYEQYF
v_gene: TRBV20-1; j_gene: TRBJ2-2; abundance: many; len: 13; d_gene: -; CDR3nt: TGCAGTGCTAGAGATCCTGGGAGCGGGGAGCTGTTTTTT; CDR3aa: CSARDPGSGELFF
v_gene: TRBV19; j_gene: TRBJ2-7; abundance: many; len: 15; d_gene: -; CDR3nt: TGTGCCAGTAGTGTCCGGGCCACCGATTCCTACGAGCAGTACTTC; CDR3aa: CASSVRATDSYEQYF